The 7 T cell receptor beta chains below were found in one sample sequenced in a study of lymphopenia after photon versus proton radiotherapy. Measured with immunoSEQ multiplex PCR; TCRdb has only the in-frame clones, and not every one. This table has roughly 23,000 clones, about 90% appearing once. The specimen comprised peripheral blood, sampled from a patient treated with proton-based radiotherapy. The receptor set was obtained from a woman in her seventies with pancreatic cancer. Some clones in this sample may be carry-over from other donors' samples.

The chain is built from TRBV10-1 and TRBJ2-1, with D perhaps TRBD1 (5 bases). Germline loops: CDR1 WNHNN, CDR2 SYGVQD (reference sequence). V lost 8 bases to trimming and J lost 1 base, with 12 bases between them. This CDR3 is 14 amino acids long. CDR3 in amino acids: CASGNRYSYNEQFF. In DNA form, the CDR3 reads TGCGCCAGCGGTAACAGGTATTCCTACAATGAGCAGTTCTTC.

V is TRBV7-3 and J is TRBJ1-1; no reliable D call. CDR3 size: 17 residues. The germline CDR1 and CDR2 sequences are SGHTA and FQGTGA. V was cut by 1 base and J by 0 bases, with 15 bases left in between. The DNA of the CDR3 is TGTGCCAGCAGCTTAAATAGCCCAGGCGACATGAACACTGAAGCTTTCTTT. This sequence encodes CASSLNSPGDMNTEAFF.

CDR3 coding DNA: TGTGCCACCAGCAGGGGAGGGACAGGGGGCAATCAGCCCCAGCATTTT. Its translation: CATSRGGTGGNQPQHF. The V gene is TRBV15, the J gene TRBJ1-5, with 10 bases that match TRBD1. CDR1 is LNHNV, CDR2 YYDKDF, per germline (reference sequence). There are 16 residues in the CDR3. The trim removed 3 bases at V and 2 bases at J, leaving 4 bases unmatched.

This chain joins TRBV5-5 and TRBJ2-7; 8 bases are a match to TRBD1. V trimming: 0 bases; J trimming: 6 bases; junction bases outside the gene matches: 11. Germline V lookup: CDR1 SGHKS, CDR2 YYEKEE (reference sequence). The CDR3 spans 16 residues. The CDR3 coding sequence is TGTGCCAGCAGCTTGGCCGGACAGGGTGCAATCTCCGAGCAGTACTTC. Translating gives CASSLAGQGAISEQYF.

The chain uses TRBV6-5 and TRBJ2-1; D not resolved. Germline loops: CDR1 MNHEY, CDR2 SVGAGI. The CDR3 is made up of 11 amino acids. The V end was cut by 2 bases, the J end by 10 bases, with 6 bases between. In DNA form, the CDR3 reads TGTGCCAGCAGTTACAAACAGGAGCAGTTCTTC. It specifies CASSYKQEQFF.

The chain combines TRBV5-4 with TRBJ2-3; D is uncertain. Germline lookup yields CDR1 SGHNT and CDR2 YYREEE (reference sequence). The CDR3 consists of 14 residues. V shed 2 bases and J shed 2 bases, with 9 bases lying between them. CDR3 DNA: TGTGCCAGCAGCTTAGTTGGGATCACAGATACGCAGTATTTT. It translates to CASSLVGITDTQYF.

The gene calls are TRBV4-1 and TRBJ2-3, with D perhaps TRBD2 (6 bases). The CDR3 contains 16 residues. Germline CDR1 and CDR2: MGHRA and YSYEKL. V lost 0 bases, J lost 10 bases, and 20 bases lay in between. The CDR3 DNA reads as TGCGCCAGCAGCCAAGAATATAGCGGCGTTCCCCGGGCGCAGTATTTT. Translating gives CASSQEYSGVPRAQYF.